This TCR beta chain was sequenced for a study of blood T cell repertoires in COVID-19. Study at large: Acute and convalescent COVID-19 samples came from the United States, Italy and Spain.

Assay used: immunoSEQ multiplex PCR; TCRdb lists only in-frame clones, some missing. Of some 110,000 clones in the sample, more than 70% were seen once. With V trimmed by 0 bases and J by 10 bases, 10 bases remained unmatched. The CDR3 is 17 residues long. Per germline, CDR1 LGHDT and CDR2 YNNKEL (reference sequence). Specimen: peripheral blood. The rearrangement links TRBV3-1 (or the pseudogene TRBV3-2) to TRBJ2-1; 12 positions agree with TRBD2. This receptor was identified in an elderly woman with COVID-19, enrolled during active disease. CDR3 DNA sequence: TGTGCCAGCAGCCAAGATCTAGCGGGAGGGCGGTCTAAGGAGCAGTTCTTC. It codes for CASSQDLAGGRSKEQFF.